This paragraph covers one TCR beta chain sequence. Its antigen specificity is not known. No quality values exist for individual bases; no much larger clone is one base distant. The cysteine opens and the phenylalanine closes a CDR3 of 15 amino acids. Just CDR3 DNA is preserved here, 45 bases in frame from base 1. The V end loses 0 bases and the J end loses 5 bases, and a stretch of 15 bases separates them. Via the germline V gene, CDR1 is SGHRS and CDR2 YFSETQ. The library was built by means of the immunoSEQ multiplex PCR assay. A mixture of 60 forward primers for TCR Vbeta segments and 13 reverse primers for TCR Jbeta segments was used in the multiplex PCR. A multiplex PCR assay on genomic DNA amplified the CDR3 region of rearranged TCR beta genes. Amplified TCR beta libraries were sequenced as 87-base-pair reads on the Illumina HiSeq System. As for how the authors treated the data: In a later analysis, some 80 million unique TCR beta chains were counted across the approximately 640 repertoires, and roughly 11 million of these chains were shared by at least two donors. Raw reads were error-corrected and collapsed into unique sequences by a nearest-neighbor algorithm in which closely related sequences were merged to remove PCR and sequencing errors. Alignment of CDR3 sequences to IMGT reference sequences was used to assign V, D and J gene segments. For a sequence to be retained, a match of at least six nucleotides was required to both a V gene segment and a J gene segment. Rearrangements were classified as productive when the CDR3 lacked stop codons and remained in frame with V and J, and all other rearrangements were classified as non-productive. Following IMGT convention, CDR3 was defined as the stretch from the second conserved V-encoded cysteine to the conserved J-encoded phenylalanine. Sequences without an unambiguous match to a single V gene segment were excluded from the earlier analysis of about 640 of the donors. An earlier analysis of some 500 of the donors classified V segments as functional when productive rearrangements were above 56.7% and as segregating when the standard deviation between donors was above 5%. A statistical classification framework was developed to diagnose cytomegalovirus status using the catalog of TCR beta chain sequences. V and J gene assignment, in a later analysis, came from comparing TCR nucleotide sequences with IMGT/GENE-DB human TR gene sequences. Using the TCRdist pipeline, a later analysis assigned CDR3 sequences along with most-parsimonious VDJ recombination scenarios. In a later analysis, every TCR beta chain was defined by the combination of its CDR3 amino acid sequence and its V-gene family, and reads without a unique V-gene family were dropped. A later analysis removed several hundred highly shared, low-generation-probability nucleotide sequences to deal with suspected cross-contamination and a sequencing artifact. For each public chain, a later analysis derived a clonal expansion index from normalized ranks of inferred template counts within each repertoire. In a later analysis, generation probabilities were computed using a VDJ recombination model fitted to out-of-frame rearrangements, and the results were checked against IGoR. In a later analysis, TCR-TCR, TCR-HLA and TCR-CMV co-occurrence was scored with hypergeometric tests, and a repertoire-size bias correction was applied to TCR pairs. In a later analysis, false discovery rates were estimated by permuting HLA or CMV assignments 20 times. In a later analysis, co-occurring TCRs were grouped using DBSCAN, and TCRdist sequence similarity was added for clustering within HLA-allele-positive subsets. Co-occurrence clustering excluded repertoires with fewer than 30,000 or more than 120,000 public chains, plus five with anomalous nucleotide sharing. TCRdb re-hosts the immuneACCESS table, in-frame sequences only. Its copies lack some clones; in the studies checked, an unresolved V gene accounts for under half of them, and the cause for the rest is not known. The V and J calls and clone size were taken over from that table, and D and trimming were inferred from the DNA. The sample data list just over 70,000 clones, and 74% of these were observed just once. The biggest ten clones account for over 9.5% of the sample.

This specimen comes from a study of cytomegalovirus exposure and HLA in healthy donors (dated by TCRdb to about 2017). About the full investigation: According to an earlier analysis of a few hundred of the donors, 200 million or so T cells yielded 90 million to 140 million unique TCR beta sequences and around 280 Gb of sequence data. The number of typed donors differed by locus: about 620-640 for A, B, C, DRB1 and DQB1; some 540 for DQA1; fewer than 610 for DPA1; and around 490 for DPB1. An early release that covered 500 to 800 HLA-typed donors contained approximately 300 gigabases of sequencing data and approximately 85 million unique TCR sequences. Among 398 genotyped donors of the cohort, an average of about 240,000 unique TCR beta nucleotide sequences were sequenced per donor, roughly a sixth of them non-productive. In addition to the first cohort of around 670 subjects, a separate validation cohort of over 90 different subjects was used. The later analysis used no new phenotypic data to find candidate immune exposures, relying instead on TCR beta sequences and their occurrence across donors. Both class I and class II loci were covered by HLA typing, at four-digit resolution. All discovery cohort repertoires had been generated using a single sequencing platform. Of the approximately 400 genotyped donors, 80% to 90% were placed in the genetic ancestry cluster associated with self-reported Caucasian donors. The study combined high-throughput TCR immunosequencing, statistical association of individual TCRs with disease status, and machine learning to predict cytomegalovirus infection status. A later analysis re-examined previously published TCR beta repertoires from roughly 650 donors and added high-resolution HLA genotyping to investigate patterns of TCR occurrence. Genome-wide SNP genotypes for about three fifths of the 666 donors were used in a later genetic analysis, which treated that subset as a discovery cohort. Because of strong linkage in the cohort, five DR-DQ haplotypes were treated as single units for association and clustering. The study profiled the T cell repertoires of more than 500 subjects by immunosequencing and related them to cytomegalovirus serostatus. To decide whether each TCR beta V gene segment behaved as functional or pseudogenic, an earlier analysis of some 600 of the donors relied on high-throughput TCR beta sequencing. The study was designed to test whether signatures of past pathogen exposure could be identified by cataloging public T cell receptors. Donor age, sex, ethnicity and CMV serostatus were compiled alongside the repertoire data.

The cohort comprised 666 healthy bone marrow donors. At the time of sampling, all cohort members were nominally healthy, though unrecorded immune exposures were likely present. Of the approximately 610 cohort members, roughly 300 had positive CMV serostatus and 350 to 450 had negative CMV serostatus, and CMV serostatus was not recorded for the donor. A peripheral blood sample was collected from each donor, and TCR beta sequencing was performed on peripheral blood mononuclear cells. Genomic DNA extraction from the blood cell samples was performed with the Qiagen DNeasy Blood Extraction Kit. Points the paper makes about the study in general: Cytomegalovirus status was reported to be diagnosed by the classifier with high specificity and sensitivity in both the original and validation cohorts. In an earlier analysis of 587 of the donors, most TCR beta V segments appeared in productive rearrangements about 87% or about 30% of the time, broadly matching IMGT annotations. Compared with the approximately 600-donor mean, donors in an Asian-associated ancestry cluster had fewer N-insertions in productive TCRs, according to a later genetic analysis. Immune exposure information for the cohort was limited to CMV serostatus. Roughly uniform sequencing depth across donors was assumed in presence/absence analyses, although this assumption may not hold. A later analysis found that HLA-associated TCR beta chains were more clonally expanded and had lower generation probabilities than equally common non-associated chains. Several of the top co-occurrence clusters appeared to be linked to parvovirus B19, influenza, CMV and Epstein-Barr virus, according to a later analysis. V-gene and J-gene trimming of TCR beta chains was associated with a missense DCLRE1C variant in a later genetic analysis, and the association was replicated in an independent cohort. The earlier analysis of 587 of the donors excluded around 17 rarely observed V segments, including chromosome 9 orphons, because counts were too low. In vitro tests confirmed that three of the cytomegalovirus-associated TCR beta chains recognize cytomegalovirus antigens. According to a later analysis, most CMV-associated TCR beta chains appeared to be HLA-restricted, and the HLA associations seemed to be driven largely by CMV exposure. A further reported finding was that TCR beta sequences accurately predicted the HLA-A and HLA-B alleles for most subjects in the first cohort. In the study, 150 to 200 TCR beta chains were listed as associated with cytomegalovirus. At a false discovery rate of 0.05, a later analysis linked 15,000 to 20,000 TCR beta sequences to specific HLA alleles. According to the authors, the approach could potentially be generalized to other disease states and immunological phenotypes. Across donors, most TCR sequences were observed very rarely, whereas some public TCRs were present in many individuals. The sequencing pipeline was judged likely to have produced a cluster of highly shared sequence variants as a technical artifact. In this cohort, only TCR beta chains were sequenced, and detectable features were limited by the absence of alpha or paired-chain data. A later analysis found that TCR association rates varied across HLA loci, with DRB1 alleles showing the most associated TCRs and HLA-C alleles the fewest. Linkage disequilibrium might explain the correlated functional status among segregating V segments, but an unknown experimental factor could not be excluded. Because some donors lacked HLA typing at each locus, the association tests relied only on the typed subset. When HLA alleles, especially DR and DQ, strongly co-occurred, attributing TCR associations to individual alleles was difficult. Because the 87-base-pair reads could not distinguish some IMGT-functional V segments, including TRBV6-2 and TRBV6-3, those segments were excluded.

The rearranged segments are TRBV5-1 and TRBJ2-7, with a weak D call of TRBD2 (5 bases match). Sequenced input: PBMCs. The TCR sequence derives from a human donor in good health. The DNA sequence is TGCGCCAGCAGCTTGGCCAGACCGAGGGTGGACGAGCAGTACTTC. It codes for CASSLARPRVDEQYF.